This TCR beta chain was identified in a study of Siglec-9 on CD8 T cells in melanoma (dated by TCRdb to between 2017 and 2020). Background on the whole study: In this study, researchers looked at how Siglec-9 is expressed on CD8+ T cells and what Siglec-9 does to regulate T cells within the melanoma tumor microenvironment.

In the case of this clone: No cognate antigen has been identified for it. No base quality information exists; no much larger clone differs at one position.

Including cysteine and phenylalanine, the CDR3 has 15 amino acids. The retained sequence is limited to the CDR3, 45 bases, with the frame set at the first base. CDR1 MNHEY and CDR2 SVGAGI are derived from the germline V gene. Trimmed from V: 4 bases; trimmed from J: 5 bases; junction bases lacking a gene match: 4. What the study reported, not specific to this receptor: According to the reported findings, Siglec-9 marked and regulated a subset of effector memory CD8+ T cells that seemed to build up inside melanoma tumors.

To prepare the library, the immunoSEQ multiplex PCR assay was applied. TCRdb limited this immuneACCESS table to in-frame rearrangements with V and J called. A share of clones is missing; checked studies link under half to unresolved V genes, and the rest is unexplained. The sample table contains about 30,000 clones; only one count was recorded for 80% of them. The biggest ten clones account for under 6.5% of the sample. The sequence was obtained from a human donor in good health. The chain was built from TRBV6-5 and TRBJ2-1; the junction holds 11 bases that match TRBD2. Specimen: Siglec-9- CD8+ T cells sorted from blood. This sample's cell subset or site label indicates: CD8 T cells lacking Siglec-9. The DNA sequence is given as TGTGCCAGCAGTTTAGCGGGGGGGCCTAACAATGAGCAGTTCTTC. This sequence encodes CASSLAGGPNNEQFF.